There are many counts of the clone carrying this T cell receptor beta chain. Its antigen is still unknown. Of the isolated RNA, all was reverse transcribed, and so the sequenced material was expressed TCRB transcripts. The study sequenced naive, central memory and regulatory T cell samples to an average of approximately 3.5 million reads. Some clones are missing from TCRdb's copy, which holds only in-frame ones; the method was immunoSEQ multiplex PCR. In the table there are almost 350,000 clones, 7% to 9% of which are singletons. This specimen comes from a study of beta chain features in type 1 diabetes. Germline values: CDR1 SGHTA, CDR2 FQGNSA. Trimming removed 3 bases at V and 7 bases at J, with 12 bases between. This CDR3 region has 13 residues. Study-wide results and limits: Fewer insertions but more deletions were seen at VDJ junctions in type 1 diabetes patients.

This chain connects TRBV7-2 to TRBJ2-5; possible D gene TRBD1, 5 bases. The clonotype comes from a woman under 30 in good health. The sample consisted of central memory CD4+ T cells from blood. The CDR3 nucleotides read TGTGCCAGCAGCTTTTCAGGGTTGGGGACCCAGTACTTC. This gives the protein CASSFSGLGTQYF.